This T cell receptor beta chain was documented in a study of shared clonotypes between healthy human individuals. The table came from immunoSEQ multiplex PCR; TCRdb's copy has only in-frame clones and leaves some out. The sample consists of millions of clones, over 85% of them appearing once. In germline, CDR1 is KGHSH, CDR2 LQKENI. CDR3 length: 15 amino acids. With 1 base clipped from V and 5 bases from J, the junction kept 4 bases outside the gene matches. The sequencing sample was made of naive CD4+ T cells from PBMCs. The subset: CD45RA+ positively selected. This clonotype was sampled from a man between 18 and 35 years old in good health. Some clones in this sample may be carry-over from other donors' samples. This sequence joins TRBV18 and TRBJ2-1; 8 bases line up with TRBD2. The CDR3 DNA reads TGTGCCAGCTCACCACAGCGGGAGATCAACAATGAGCAGTTCTTC. Translation: CASSPQREINNEQFF.